This TCR beta chain originates from a study of cytomegalovirus exposure and HLA in healthy donors. Deletions cut 0 bases from V and 10 bases from J, with 9 bases between. CDR1 and CDR2 (germline): GTSNPN, SVGIG (reference sequence). This CDR3 has 11 residues. A multiplex PCR was run with 60 Vbeta primers and 13 Jbeta primers. Some clones are missing from TCRdb's copy, which holds only in-frame ones; the method was immunoSEQ multiplex PCR. The sample yields roughly 65,000 clones, over 75% seen once. The sequencing sample was made of PBMCs. The sequence came from a woman in her thirties in good health and CMV-seronegative. The rearrangement uses TRBV30 and TRBJ1-1; possible D gene TRBD1, 5 bases. The DNA for the CDR3 is TGTGCCTGGAGTGTACAGGCCGCAGCTTTCTTT. Amino acid sequence: CAWSVQAAAFF.